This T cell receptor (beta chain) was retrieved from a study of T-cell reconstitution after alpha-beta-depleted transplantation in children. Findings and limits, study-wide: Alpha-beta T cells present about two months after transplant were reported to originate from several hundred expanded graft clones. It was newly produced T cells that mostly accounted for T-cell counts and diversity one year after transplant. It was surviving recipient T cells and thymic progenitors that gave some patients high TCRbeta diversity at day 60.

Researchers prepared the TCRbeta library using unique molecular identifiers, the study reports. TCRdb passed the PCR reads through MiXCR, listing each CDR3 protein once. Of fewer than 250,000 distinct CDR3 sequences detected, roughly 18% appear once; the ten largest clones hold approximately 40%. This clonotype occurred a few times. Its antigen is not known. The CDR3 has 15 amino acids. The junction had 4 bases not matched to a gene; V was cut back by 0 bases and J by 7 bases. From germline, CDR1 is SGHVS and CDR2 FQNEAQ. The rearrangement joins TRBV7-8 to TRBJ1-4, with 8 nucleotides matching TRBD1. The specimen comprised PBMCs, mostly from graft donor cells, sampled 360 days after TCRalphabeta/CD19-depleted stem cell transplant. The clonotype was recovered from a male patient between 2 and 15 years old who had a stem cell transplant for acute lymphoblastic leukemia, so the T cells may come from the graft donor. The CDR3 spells CASSLAQGASEKLFF. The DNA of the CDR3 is TGTGCCAGCAGCTTAGCGCAGGGGGCAAGTGAAAAACTGTTTTTT.